The 23 T cell receptor beta chains given below trace back to one sample, sequenced in a study of control samples from healthy donors and cancer patients. Profiling relied on immunoSEQ multiplex PCR, and the TCRdb table lists in-frame clones only, not all of them. The data show 95,000 to 150,000 clones, about 88% seen once. Source material: blood. The receptor set was obtained from a man aged 18-30 years in good health.

The CDR3 is CASAVGGQGRTEAFF. CDR3 coding DNA: TGTGCCAGCGCCGTAGGGGGGCAAGGGCGCACTGAAGCTTTCTTT. The rearrangement joins TRBV11-2 to TRBJ1-1; D is possibly TRBD1 (6 bases). V lost 8 bases, J lost 4 bases, and 20 bases lay in between. The CDR3 runs to 15 residues. CDR1 and CDR2 (germline): SGHAT, FQNNGV.

This sequence joins TRBV11-3 and TRBJ2-3; 7 positions match TRBD2. V was clipped by 5 bases and J by 0 bases; unmatched bases: 2. This CDR3 region has 14 residues. Germline V gene lookup returns CDR1 SGHNT and CDR2 YENEEA. This CDR3 reads CASSVAGSTDTQYF. Written as DNA, the CDR3 is TGTGCCAGCAGCGTAGCGGGCAGCACAGATACGCAGTATTTT.

The rearrangement uses TRBV5-1 and TRBJ2-2; 10 nucleotides line up with TRBD1. The CDR3 is made up of 15 amino acids. After removal of 4 bases from V and 7 bases from J, the junction contained 7 bases not matched to a gene. In germline, CDR1 is SGHRS, CDR2 YFSETQ. For the CDR3, the DNA is TGCGCCAGCAGCGAAAGGACAGGGGGAGGCGGGGAGCTGTTTTTT. Translating it yields CASSERTGGGGELFF.

This clone was seen only a few times. The chain links TRBV19 to TRBJ2-1, with 8 nucleotides matching TRBD1. Germline CDR1 and CDR2: LNHDA and SQIVND (reference sequence). The V segment lost 4 bases and the J segment 0 bases; nucleotides outside the gene matches: 8. This CDR3 is 17 amino acids long. This CDR3 is CASSRPGQVFSYNEQFF. CDR3 nucleotide sequence: TGTGCCAGTAGTAGGCCGGGACAGGTATTCTCCTACAATGAGCAGTTCTTC.

The chain couples TRBV28 to TRBJ1-1; perhaps TRBD1 as D (6 bases). V gave up 3 bases and J gave up 5 bases, with 25 bases separating them. The length of the CDR3 is 18 residues. The germline gives CDR1 MDHEN, CDR2 SYDVKM. In DNA, the CDR3 is TGTGCCAGCAGTTTTTTGAAGGCGTTTGAAAGGGGGAGGACTGAAGCTTTCTTT. The encoded protein is CASSFLKAFERGRTEAFF.

The chain uses TRBV5-1 and TRBJ2-3; TRBD2 matches at 8 bases. V shed 0 bases, J shed 5 bases, and the junction held 14 bases outside the gene matches. The length of the CDR3 is 18 residues. Per the germline V gene, CDR1 is SGHRS and CDR2 is YFSETQ. The CDR3 nucleotides are TGCGCCAGCAGCTTGGGCCACTCTCTGGCGGGAGGTGGAGATACGCAGTATTTT. Translated: CASSLGHSLAGGGDTQYF.

The sample holds one count of this clone. The V and J genes are TRBV19 and TRBJ1-2, with a possible D match to TRBD1 (6 bases). CDR3 length: 13 residues. With 3 bases removed from V and 4 bases from J, the gap between germline ends came to 9 bases. Per germline, CDR1 LNHDA and CDR2 SQIVND (reference sequence). CDR3 nucleotide sequence: TGTGCCAGTAGTATGACAGGACGCTATGGCTACACCTTC. Its translation is CASSMTGRYGYTF.

The rearrangement links TRBV10-1 to TRBJ2-1; 11 nucleotides align to TRBD2. V shed 3 bases, J shed 8 bases, and the junction held 9 bases outside the gene matches. The CDR3 is 16 residues long. Germline V gene sequence: CDR1 WNHNN, CDR2 SYGVQD (reference sequence). The CDR3 sequence is CASSDYVTSGNDEQFF. The CDR3 DNA reads TGCGCCAGCAGTGATTATGTGACTAGCGGGAACGATGAGCAGTTCTTC.

The CDR3 here is CASSLGLAGDLSYNEQFF. The DNA for the CDR3 is TGTGCCAGCAGCCTGGGACTAGCGGGAGACCTCTCCTACAATGAGCAGTTCTTC. The gene calls are TRBV7-3 and TRBJ2-1; 14 positions agree with TRBD2. Germline lookup yields CDR1 SGHTA and CDR2 FQGTGA. V gave up 5 bases and J gave up 0 bases; unmatched junction bases: 6. This CDR3 region has 18 residues.

The CDR3, as DNA: TGTGCCAGCAGTGACTCTGGGACAGGGTCGTACAATGAGCAGTTCTTC. As protein: CASSDSGTGSYNEQFF. This chain uses TRBV6-4 with TRBJ2-1, with 9 positions matching TRBD1. V lost 0 bases, J lost 4 bases, and 4 bases stayed unmatched. The CDR3 extends over 16 amino acids. The germline gives CDR1 MRHNA, CDR2 SNTAGT.

This chain connects TRBV19 to TRBJ2-7; TRBD2 agrees at 7 bases. Trimming at V came to 5 bases and at J to 3 bases, leaving 4 bases not matched to a gene. CDR3 length: 13 residues. Germline CDR1 is LNHDA and CDR2 is SQIVND (reference sequence). DNA of the CDR3: TGTGCCAGTAGTCCACTAGCGAACTACGAGCAGTACTTC. Translating it yields CASSPLANYEQYF.

This clone was counted a single time. J is TRBJ1-1 and V is TRBV7-8; D is perhaps TRBD1 (6 bases). Trimming took off 1 base at V and 4 bases at J, with 13 bases between the two ends. The V gene's germline CDR1 is SGHVS and CDR2 FQNEAQ. The CDR3 is 15 residues long. DNA of the CDR3: TGTGCCAGCAGCTTAGTGTCGGGGGCCTTCACTGAAGCTTTCTTT. As protein: CASSLVSGAFTEAFF.

This clone appeared once. The chain is built from TRBV11-2 and TRBJ1-1; D remains ambiguous. CDR1 and CDR2 (germline): SGHAT, FQNNGV. V lost 0 bases, J lost 1 base, and 9 bases lay in between. There are 15 residues in the CDR3. The CDR3 loop reads CASSLEGMANTEAFF. The CDR3 nucleotides read TGTGCCAGCAGCTTAGAGGGCATGGCGAACACTGAAGCTTTCTTT.

This chain links TRBV2 with TRBJ1-5; TRBD1 matches 11 bases. With 4 bases clipped from V and 7 bases from J, the junction kept 6 bases outside the gene matches. The length of the CDR3 is 15 residues. Germline V gives CDR1 SNHLY, CDR2 FYNNEI. The CDR3, as DNA: TGTGCCAGCAGTGGGGACAGGGGGGGAAGACAGCCCCAGCATTTT. Amino acid sequence: CASSGDRGGRQPQHF.

The CDR3 region is CASRPGDKNIQYF. The CDR3 DNA reads as TGTGCCAGCAGGCCGGGGGACAAAAACATTCAGTACTTC. This rearrangement joins TRBV12-3 or TRBV12-4 to TRBJ2-4, with D perhaps matching TRBD2 (6 bases). The CDR3 has 13 amino acids. Trimming cost V 6 bases and J 3 bases, with 9 bases left between them.

The chain recombines TRBV10-2 with TRBJ1-2; 8 nucleotides match TRBD1. The junction had 20 bases not matched to a gene; V was cut back by 2 bases and J by 3 bases. The CDR3 contains 20 residues. Germline V CDR1 and CDR2: WSHSY, SAAADI. CDR3: CASSERIYGQGRRVDYGYTF. The CDR3 DNA reads as TGCGCCAGCAGTGAGAGAATCTACGGACAGGGAAGGAGGGTCGACTATGGCTACACCTTC.

This chain uses TRBV7-2 with TRBJ1-3; unclear D gene. This CDR3 is built from 13 residues. V was pared by 7 bases and J by 0 bases, with 7 bases between. Germline-derived CDR1 and CDR2 are SGHTA and FQGNSA. Here the CDR3 reads CASTGSSGNTIYF. The DNA of the CDR3 is TGTGCCAGCACGGGCAGCTCTGGAAACACCATATATTTT.

The table lists this clone with a count of one. The chain uses TRBV19 and TRBJ1-4, with 7 nucleotides matching TRBD1. V shed 5 bases, J shed 7 bases, and the junction held 4 bases outside the gene matches. The CDR3 consists of 13 residues. CDR1 LNHDA and CDR2 SQIVND come from the germline V gene (reference sequence). CDR3 bases: TGTGCCAGTAGTGTGACAGGGACTGAAAAACTGTTTTTT. Amino acid sequence: CASSVTGTEKLFF.

J is TRBJ2-7 and V is TRBV7-6, with TRBD1 matching over 8 bases. Germline assignment: CDR1 SGHVS and CDR2 FNYEAQ. The junction had 3 bases not matched to a gene; V was cut back by 3 bases and J by 2 bases. The CDR3 sequence is 14 residues long. CDR3 nucleotides: TGTGCCAGCAGCTTGGCAGGGGGCACCTACGAGCAGTACTTC. Its protein product is CASSLAGGTYEQYF.

V usage is TRBV21-1 and J usage is TRBJ2-1; TRBD2 is the table's D call and was not checked against the DNA. TRBV21-1 is tagged as a pseudogene. This CDR3 region has 20 residues. The CDR3 DNA reads as TGTGCCAGCAGCCGTAGGGAGGGACGGGAGACTAGCGGGAGACACAATGAGCAGTTCTTC. Its protein is CASSRREGRETSGRHNEQFF.

The rearrangement links TRBV4-3 to TRBJ2-6; 7 bases match TRBD2. There are 19 residues in the CDR3. Looked up from germline, CDR1 is LGHNA and CDR2 is YSLEER. V gave up 0 bases and J gave up 0 bases; unmatched junction bases: 8. The CDR3, as DNA: TGCGCCAGCAGCCAAGATTGGGCGGGAGCTCTCTCTGGGGCCAACGTCCTGACTTTC. As protein: CASSQDWAGALSGANVLTF.

The DNA of the CDR3 is TGTGCCAGCAGCTTGGAGGGACAGGGGAGGCTCGGAAGCAATCAGCCCCAGCATTTT. Protein: CASSLEGQGRLGSNQPQHF. This rearrangement joins TRBV5-5 to TRBJ1-5; 10 positions agree with TRBD1. The CDR3 has 19 residues. Germline V gene sequence: CDR1 SGHKS, CDR2 YYEKEE (reference sequence). After removal of 0 bases from V and 1 base from J, the junction contained 10 bases not matched to a gene. Combining the CDR3 with reference TRBV5-5 and TRBJ1-5 gives the whole variable domain DAGVTQSPTHLIKTRGQQVTLRCSPISGHKSVSWYQQVLGQGPQFIFQYYEKEERGRGNFPDRFSARQFPNYSSELNVNALLLGDSALYLCASSLEGQGRLGSNQPQHFGDGTRLSIL.

This clone was counted a single time. This chain uses TRBV12-3 or TRBV12-4 with TRBJ1-5; a possible D gene is TRBD1 (5 bases). The V and J ends lost 5 bases and 6 bases respectively, with 11 bases between them. CDR3 size: 13 residues. The CDR3 loop reads CASSIPGGQPQHF. The DNA for the CDR3 is TGTGCCAGCAGTATCCCCGGGGGTCAGCCCCAGCATTTT.